The entry that follows covers one TCR beta chain sequence. Antigen unknown. This record belongs to a study of Ad26.COV2.S vaccination and SARS-CoV-2 variants. Study-wide results and limits: Vaccine recipients surpassed placebo recipients in spike-specific TCR breadth. Vaccinated and placebo-treated recipients had similar non-spike TCR breadth.

Data came from immunoSEQ multiplex PCR; TCRdb stores just in-frame clones and leaves some out. There are about 280,000 clones in the sample; approximately 87% occur only once, and about 3.1% lies in the top ten. Specified treatment: 19 received Ad26.COV2.S at low or high dose, single or two shots; a few received placebo; per-sample allocation not given. Following the first vaccine or placebo injection, samples were taken on day 63. Vaccine was an Ad26 vector expressing Wuhan-strain SARS-CoV-2 spike. Looked up from germline, CDR1 is SGHRS and CDR2 is YFSETQ. Trimming removed 5 bases from V and 0 bases from J, with 9 bases in between. The CDR3 sequence is 13 residues long.

The clonotype originates from a person between 18 and 59 years old who received the Ad26.COV2.S COVID-19 vaccine or a placebo. Sample: peripheral blood, taken in a trial of Ad26.COV2.S vaccine versus placebo. The rearrangement uses TRBV5-1 and TRBJ2-7, with D possibly TRBD2 on 5 matching bases. Here the CDR3 DNA reads TGCGCCAGCAGGGAGGAGAGCTCCTACGAGCAGTACTTC. It yields the protein CASREESSYEQYF.